The T cell receptor (beta chain) described here comes from a study of T cell clones after liver transplantation. Study in general: TCRbeta sequencing after a pre-transplant mixed lymphocyte reaction identified graft-donor-reactive clones, later tracked in post-transplant blood.

Overall study results and limits: Compared with third party-reactive sequences, donor-reactive ones declined more, independent of withdrawal success. Post-transplant, graft-donor-reactive CD4 TCRbeta sequences in blood dropped significantly in 5 of 8 subjects.

Looked up from germline, CDR1 is GTSNPN and CDR2 is SVGIG (reference sequence). The CDR3 is 13 residues long. Losses at the gene ends were 2 bases for V and 9 bases for J; bases not matched to a gene: 3. Measured with immunoSEQ multiplex PCR; TCRdb has only the in-frame clones, and not every one. Of 5,000 or so clones in the sample, roughly 29% are singletons; the top ten hold about 16%. This clone is medium-sized within its sample. Its target is not known. Proliferating CFSE-low MLR cells were sequenced to define alloreactive TCRbeta sequences. Pre-transplant recipient cells responded to graft donor PBMCs, splenocytes, lymph-node cells, or third-party PBMCs.

This TCR was sampled from a human patient who received a liver transplant. A subset of T cells may come from the graft donor. The sequencing sample was made of CD4+ T cells from cultured PBMCs. J is TRBJ1-6 and V is TRBV30; 8 nucleotides agree with TRBD1. In DNA, the CDR3 is TGTGCCTGGAGTCTCGACAGGGGTTCACCCCTCCACTTT. Translated: CAWSLDRGSPLHF.